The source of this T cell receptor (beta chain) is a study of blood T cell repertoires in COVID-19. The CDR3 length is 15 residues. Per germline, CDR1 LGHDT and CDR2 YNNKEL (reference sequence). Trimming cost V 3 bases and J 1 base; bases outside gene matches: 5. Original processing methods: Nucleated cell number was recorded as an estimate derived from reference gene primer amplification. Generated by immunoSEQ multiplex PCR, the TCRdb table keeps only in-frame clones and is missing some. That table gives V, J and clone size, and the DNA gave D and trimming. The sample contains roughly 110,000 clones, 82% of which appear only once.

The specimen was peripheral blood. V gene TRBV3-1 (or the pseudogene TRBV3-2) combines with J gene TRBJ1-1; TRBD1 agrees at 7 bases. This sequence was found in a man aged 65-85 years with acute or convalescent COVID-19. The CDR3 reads CASSHTDRANTEAFF. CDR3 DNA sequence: TGTGCCAGCAGCCACACAGACAGGGCGAACACTGAAGCTTTCTTT.